The 8 T cell receptor beta chains below come from one sample, sequenced in a study of human T cells and chemical hapten exposure. From the RACE reads, TCRdb called clonotypes with MiXCR, one entry per CDR3 protein. The sample has more than 110,000 distinct CDR3 sequences; over 9.5% are singletons. Documented time point: patch test 2, 6 weeks after DPC sensitization. Noted treatment: therapeutic diphenylcyclopropenone sensitization with weekly scalp DPC. This sample comprised whole blood, obtained in connection with sensitization to the hapten diphenylcyclopropenone (DPC). Receptor source: a woman in her fifties or sixties with alopecia areata. Some clones in this sample may be carry-over from other donors' samples.

This clonotype was counted a few times. The chain couples TRBV5-1 to TRBJ2-2; D unclear. The CDR3 extends over 14 amino acids. Germline lookup yields CDR1 SGHRS and CDR2 YFSETQ. The V and J ends lost 0 bases and 5 bases respectively, with 8 bases between them. This CDR3 reads CASSLAAGTGELFF. The CDR3 bases are TGCGCCAGCAGCTTGGCGGCAGGAACCGGGGAGCTGTTTTTT.

This clonotype came up a few times. CDR3 sequence reads: CASSSDRGRYNSPLHF. The DNA for the CDR3 is TGTGCCAGCAGTTCCGACAGGGGCCGTTATAATTCACCCCTCCACTTT. This sequence joins TRBV12-3 or TRBV12-4 and TRBJ1-6; 8 bases are shared with TRBD1. Unmatched junction bases numbered 6, after V lost 4 bases and J lost 4 bases. CDR3 length equals 16 residues.

This clonotype has just a few counts. CDR3 sequence (DNA): TGTGCCAGCAGTTACGTGGCAGGGGGCGAGAAAGAGACCCAGTACTTC. Translation: CASSYVAGGEKETQYF. The V call is TRBV6-6, the J call TRBJ2-5, with TRBD1 matching 8 bases. V was clipped by 2 bases and J by 3 bases; unmatched bases: 8. The CDR3 spans 16 residues. Per germline, CDR1 MNHNY and CDR2 SVGAGI (reference sequence).

The chain joins TRBV19 to TRBJ2-3; D remains ambiguous. Trimming cost V 3 bases and J 2 bases, with 9 bases left between them. The germline CDR1 and CDR2 sequences are LNHDA and SQIVND (reference sequence). The CDR3 is 14 residues long. Here the CDR3 reads CASSIFSSTDTQYF. The CDR3 region has the DNA TGTGCCAGTAGTATTTTCAGCTCCACAGATACGCAGTATTTT.

This clonotype has only a few counts. The J gene is TRBJ2-4, the V gene TRBV20-1; 7 bases fit TRBD2. Looked up from germline, CDR1 is DFQATT and CDR2 is SNEGSKA (reference sequence). V trimming: 3 bases; J trimming: 0 bases; junction bases outside the gene matches: 20. The CDR3 loop spans 20 amino acids. The CDR3 DNA reads TGCAGTGCTAGGGCGGGCCTTTTCGGAACGGGAGGAGTAGCCAAAAACATTCAGTACTTC. This translates into CSARAGLFGTGGVAKNIQYF.

The J gene is TRBJ1-4, the V gene TRBV4-2, with D tentatively TRBD1 (5 bases). The V gene's germline CDR1 is LGHNA and CDR2 YNFKEQ. The CDR3 extends over 18 amino acids. Trimming left V 0 bases short and J 0 bases short, with 14 bases between. CDR3 sequence (DNA): TGTGCCAGCAGCCAAGATCGTGCAGGACAAACAACTAATGAAAAACTGTTTTTT. Translated, it gives CASSQDRAGQTTNEKLFF.

This clonotype showed up many times. V usage is TRBV25-1 and J usage is TRBJ1-4; a possible D gene is TRBD1 (5 bases). Trimming took 4 bases from V and 0 from J, leaving 9 bases between them. The CDR3 is made up of 15 amino acids. Germline V lookup: CDR1 MGHDK, CDR2 SYGVNS. The CDR3 sequence is CASSVDSTTNEKLFF. CDR3 bases: TGTGCCAGCAGTGTTGACAGTACAACTAATGAAAAACTGTTTTTT.

This clonotype was counted a few times. The chain couples TRBV29-1 to TRBJ1-1, with D possibly TRBD1 on 5 matching bases. Trimming left V 4 bases short and J 11 bases short, with 17 bases between. CDR1 and CDR2 (germline): SQVTM, ANQGSEA. CDR3 length: 12 amino acids. CDR3 protein: CSVVIGTDWAFF. The CDR3 DNA sequence: TGCAGCGTTGTAATTGGGACGGACTGGGCTTTCTTT.